There are a few counts of the clone carrying this TCR beta chain. Antigen unknown. The data stem from a study of T cell repertoires in cytomegalovirus infection. Study as a whole: Indicated by public TCR beta signatures were CMV infection and matching HLA type.

Findings and limits, study-wide: In two of eight donors, the top clonotype was HLA-C-restricted CMV-specific.

There are 19 residues in the CDR3. The germline V and J ends were trimmed by 0 bases and 5 bases, with 23 bases remaining between them. Germline V lookup: CDR1 MNHEY, CDR2 SMNVEV (reference sequence). One entry per CDR3 protein results from TCRdb running MiXCR on the reads. Among 200,000 to 250,000 distinct CDR3 sequences listed, around 35% were seen once. V is TRBV27 and J is TRBJ2-1; D may be TRBD2 (6 bases). This sequence originates from a human donor in good health (CMV status not recorded). Some clones in this sample may be carry-over from other donors' samples. Sequenced here: CD8+ T cells from cultured PBMCs, sampled from culture after CMV antigen stimulation. The CDR3 is CASSLSTVLTVAANNEQFF. The CDR3 DNA reads TGTGCCAGCAGTTTATCCACAGTGTTGACGGTAGCGGCCAACAATGAGCAGTTCTTC.